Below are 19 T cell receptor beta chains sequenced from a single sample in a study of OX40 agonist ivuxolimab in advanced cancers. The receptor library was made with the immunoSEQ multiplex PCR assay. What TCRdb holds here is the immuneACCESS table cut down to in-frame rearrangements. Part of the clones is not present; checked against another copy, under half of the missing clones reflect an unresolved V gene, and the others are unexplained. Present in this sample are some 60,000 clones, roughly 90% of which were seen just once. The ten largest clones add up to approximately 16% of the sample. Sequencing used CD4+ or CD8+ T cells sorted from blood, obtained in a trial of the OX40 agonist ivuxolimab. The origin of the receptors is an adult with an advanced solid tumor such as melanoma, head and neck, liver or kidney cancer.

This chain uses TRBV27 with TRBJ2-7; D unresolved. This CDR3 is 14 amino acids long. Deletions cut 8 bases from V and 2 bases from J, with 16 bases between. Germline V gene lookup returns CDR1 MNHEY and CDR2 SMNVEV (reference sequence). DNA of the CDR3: TGTGCCAGCGCCACGCTAGGAGTCACCTACGAGCAGTACTTC. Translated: CASATLGVTYEQYF.

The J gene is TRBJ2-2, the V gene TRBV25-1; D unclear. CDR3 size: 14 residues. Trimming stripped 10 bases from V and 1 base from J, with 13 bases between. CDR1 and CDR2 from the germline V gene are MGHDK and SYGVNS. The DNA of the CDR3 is TGTGCCATACCCCCCCACAAGAACACCGGGGAGCTGTTTTTT. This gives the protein CAIPPHKNTGELFF.

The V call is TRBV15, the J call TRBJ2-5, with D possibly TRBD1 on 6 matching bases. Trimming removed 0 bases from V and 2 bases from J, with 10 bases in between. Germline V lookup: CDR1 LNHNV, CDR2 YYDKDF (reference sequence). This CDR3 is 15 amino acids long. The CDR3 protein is CATSRDQGLQETQYF. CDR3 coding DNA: TGTGCCACCAGCAGAGATCAGGGGCTTCAAGAGACCCAGTACTTC.

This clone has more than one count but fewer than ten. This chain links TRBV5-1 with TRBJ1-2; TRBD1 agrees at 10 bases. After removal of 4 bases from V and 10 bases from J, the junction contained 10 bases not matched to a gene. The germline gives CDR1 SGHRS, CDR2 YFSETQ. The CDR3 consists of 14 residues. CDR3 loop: CASSVDRGSSFYTF. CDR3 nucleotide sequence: TGCGCCAGCAGCGTGGACAGGGGGAGCTCTTTCTACACCTTC. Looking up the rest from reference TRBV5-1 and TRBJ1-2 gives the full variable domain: KAGVTQTPRYLIKTRGQQVTLSCSPISGHRSVSWYQQTPGQGLQFLFEYFSETQRNKGNFPGRFSGRQFSNSRSEMNVSTLELGDSALYLCASSVDRGSSFYTFGSGTRLTVV.

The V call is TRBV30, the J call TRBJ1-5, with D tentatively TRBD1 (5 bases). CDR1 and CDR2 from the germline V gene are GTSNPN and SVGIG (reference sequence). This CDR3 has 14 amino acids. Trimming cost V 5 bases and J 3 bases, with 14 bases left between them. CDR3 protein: CAWAGTTFNQPQHF. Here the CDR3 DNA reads TGTGCCTGGGCCGGGACTACGTTCAATCAGCCCCAGCATTTT.

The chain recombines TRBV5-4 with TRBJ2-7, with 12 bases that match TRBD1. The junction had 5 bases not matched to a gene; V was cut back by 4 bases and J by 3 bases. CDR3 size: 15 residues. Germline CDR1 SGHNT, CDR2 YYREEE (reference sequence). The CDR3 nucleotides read TGTGCCAGCAGCAGGGACAGGGGGCCAAACTACGAGCAGTACTTC. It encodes CASSRDRGPNYEQYF.

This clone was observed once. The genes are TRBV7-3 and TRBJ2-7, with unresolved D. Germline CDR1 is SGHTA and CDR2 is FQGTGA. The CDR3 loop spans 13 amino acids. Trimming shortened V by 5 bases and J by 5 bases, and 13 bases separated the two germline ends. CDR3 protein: CASSPIHGNEQYF. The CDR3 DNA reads TGTGCCAGCAGCCCGATTCATGGAAACGAGCAGTACTTC.

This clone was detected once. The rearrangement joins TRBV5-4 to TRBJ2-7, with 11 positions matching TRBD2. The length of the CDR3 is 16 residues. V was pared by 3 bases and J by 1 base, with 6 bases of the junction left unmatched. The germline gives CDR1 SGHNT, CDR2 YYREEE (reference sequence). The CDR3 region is CASSYLAGGPSYEQYF. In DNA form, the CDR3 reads TGTGCCAGCAGCTATTTAGCGGGAGGGCCGTCCTACGAGCAGTACTTC.

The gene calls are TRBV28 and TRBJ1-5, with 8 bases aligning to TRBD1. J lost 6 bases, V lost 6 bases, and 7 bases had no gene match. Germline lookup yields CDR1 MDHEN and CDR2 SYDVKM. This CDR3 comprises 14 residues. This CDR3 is CASRQGTGGQPQHF. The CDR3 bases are TGTGCCAGCAGACAGGGGACAGGCGGTCAGCCCCAGCATTTT.

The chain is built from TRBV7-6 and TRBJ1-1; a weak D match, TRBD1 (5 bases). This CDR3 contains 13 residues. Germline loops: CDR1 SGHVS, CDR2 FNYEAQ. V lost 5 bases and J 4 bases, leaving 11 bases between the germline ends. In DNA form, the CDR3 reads TGTGCCAGCAGCCTGAAGGGGACCACTGAAGCTTTCTTT. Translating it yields CASSLKGTTEAFF.

CDR3 region: CASSPGQGETQYF. The CDR3 DNA sequence: TGCGCCAGCAGCCCGGGACAAGGAGAGACCCAGTACTTC. The J gene is TRBJ2-5, the V gene TRBV5-1, with D maybe TRBD1 (6 bases). The germline V gene has CDR1 SGHRS and CDR2 YFSETQ. V shed 4 bases and J shed 4 bases, with 11 bases lying between them. The CDR3 length is 13 residues.

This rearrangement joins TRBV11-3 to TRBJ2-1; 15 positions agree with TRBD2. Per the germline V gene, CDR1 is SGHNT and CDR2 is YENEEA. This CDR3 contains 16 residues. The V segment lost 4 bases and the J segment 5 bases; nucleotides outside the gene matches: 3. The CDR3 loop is CASSSGLAGGNNEQFF. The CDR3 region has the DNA TGTGCCAGCAGCTCGGGACTAGCGGGAGGTAACAATGAGCAGTTCTTC.

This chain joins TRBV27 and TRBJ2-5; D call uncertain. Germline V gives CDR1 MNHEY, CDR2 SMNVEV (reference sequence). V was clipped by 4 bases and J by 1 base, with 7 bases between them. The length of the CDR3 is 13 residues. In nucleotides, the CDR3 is TGTGCCAGCAGTTCCCGGACCCAAGAGACCCAGTACTTC. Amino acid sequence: CASSSRTQETQYF.

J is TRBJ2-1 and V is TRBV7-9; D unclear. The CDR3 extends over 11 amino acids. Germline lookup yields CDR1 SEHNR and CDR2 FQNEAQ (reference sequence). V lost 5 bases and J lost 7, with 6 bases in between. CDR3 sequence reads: CASSRTNEQFF. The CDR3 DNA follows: TGTGCCAGCAGCCGAACAAATGAGCAGTTCTTC. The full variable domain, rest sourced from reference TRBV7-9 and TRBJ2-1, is DTGVSQNPRHKITKRGQNVTFRCDPISEHNRLYWYRQTLGQGPEFLTYFQNEAQLEKSRLLSDRFSAERPKGSFSTLEIQRTEQGDSAMYLCASSRTNEQFFGPGTRLTVL.

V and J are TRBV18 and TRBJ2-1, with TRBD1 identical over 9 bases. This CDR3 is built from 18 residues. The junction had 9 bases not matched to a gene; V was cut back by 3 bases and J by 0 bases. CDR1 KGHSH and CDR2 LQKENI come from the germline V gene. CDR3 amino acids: CASSPLTGGVGSYNEQFF. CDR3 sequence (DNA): TGTGCCAGCTCACCCCTGACAGGGGGTGTTGGCTCCTACAATGAGCAGTTCTTC. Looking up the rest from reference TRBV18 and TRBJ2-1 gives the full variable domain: NAGVMQNPRHLVRRRGQEARLRCSPMKGHSHVYWYRQLPEEGLKFMVYLQKENIIDESGMPKERFSAEFPKEGPSILRIQQVVRGDSAAYFCASSPLTGGVGSYNEQFFGPGTRLTVL.

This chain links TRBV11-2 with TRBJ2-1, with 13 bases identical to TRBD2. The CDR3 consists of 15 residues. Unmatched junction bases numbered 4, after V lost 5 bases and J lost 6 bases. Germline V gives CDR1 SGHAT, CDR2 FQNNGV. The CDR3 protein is CASSTSGRGGNEQFF. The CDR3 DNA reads TGTGCCAGCAGCACTAGCGGGAGGGGTGGCAATGAGCAGTTCTTC. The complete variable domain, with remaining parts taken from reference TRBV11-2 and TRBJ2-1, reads EAGVAQSPRYKIIEKRQSVAFWCNPISGHATLYWYQQILGQGPKLLIQFQNNGVVDDSQLPKDRFSAERLKGVDSTLKIQPAKLEDSAVYLCASSTSGRGGNEQFFGPGTRLTVL.

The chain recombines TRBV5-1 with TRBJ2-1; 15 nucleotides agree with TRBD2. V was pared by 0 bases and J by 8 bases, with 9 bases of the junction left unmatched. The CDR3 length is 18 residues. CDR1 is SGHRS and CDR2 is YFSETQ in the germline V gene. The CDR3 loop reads CASSLGGLAGGSKDEQFF. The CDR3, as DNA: TGCGCCAGCAGCTTGGGGGGACTAGCGGGAGGTAGTAAGGATGAGCAGTTCTTC.

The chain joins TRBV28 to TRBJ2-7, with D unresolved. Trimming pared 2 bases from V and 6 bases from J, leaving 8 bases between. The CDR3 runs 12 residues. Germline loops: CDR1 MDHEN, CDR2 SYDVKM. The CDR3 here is CASSLIWSEQYF. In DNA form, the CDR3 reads TGTGCCAGCAGTTTAATTTGGTCCGAGCAGTACTTC.

Here the CDR3 reads CASSLGTGGLGYTF. CDR3 bases: TGTGCCAGCAGCTTAGGGACAGGGGGCCTCGGCTACACCTTC. This chain joins TRBV7-2 and TRBJ1-2; 11 bases line up with TRBD1. CDR3 size: 14 residues. Germline trimming cut 1 base from V and 8 bases from J; bases unmatched to any gene: 3. Germline CDR1 reads SGHTA; CDR2 reads FQGNSA.